This TCR beta chain is drawn from a study of blood T cell repertoires in COVID-19. Here immunoSEQ multiplex PCR was the method, and the copy in TCRdb shows in-frame clones only, minus some. The sample records about 240,000 clones, around 90% being singletons. The CDR3 totals 16 residues. CDR1 MDHEN and CDR2 SYDVKM come from the germline V gene. V lost 3 bases and J lost 1; bases outside the gene matches: 8. This clonotype originated in a man in his thirties or forties with COVID-19, enrolled during active disease. The rearrangement uses TRBV28 and TRBJ2-7, with TRBD2 matching over 8 bases. Source material: peripheral blood. In DNA form, the CDR3 reads TGTGCCAGCAGTTTTATCGGGGGGGCAAATTCCTACGAGCAGTACTTC. Its protein product is CASSFIGGANSYEQYF.